The TCR beta chain under discussion was sequenced for a study of cytomegalovirus exposure and HLA in healthy donors. Study information: For the approximately 400 genotyped donors, over 80% fell within the Caucasian-associated ancestry cluster.

Study observations and caveats: What TCR beta sequences reportedly achieved was accurate prediction of HLA-A and HLA-B alleles in most subjects. In vitro work confirmed that three CMV-associated chains recognize CMV antigens.

The PCR employed 60 Vbeta primers together with 13 Jbeta primers. Libraries were prepared by immunoSEQ multiplex PCR; TCRdb keeps only in-frame clonotypes and omits some of them. The sample records some 150,000 clones, about 70% being singletons. The donors, nominally healthy at sampling, likely had unrecorded immune exposures. This clone was recorded once. Its antigen is as yet unknown. CDR3 length equals 16 residues. CDR1 and CDR2 (germline): SGHAT, FQNNGV. V was pared by 5 bases and J by 4 bases, with 7 bases of the junction left unmatched. The rearrangement joins TRBV11-2 to TRBJ2-3, with 12 bases aligning to TRBD2. This TCR came from a woman aged 55-75 years in good health and CMV-seropositive. The sequencing sample was made of PBMCs. CDR3 residues: CASSRRLAGVADTQYF. CDR3 bases: TGTGCCAGCAGCAGAAGACTAGCGGGAGTAGCAGATACGCAGTATTTT. The full variable domain, rest sourced from reference TRBV11-2 and TRBJ2-3, is EAGVAQSPRYKIIEKRQSVAFWCNPISGHATLYWYQQILGQGPKLLIQFQNNGVVDDSQLPKDRFSAERLKGVDSTLKIQPAKLEDSAVYLCASSRRLAGVADTQYFGPGTRLTVL.